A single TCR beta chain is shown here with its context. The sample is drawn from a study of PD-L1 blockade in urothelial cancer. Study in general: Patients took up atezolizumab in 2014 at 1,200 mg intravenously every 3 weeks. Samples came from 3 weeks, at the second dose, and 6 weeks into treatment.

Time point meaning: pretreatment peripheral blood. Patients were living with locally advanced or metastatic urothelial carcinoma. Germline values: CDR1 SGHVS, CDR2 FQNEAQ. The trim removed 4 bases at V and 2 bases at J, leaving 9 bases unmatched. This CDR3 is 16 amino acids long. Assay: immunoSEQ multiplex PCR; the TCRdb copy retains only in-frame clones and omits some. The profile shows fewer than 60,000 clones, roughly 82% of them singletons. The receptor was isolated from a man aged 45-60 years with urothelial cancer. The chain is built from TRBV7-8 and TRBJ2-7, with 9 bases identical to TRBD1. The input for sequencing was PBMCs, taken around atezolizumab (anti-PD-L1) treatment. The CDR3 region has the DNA TGTGCCAGCAGCTCAAGCGGTGGGACAGGGACCTACGAGCAGTACTTC. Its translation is CASSSSGGTGTYEQYF.